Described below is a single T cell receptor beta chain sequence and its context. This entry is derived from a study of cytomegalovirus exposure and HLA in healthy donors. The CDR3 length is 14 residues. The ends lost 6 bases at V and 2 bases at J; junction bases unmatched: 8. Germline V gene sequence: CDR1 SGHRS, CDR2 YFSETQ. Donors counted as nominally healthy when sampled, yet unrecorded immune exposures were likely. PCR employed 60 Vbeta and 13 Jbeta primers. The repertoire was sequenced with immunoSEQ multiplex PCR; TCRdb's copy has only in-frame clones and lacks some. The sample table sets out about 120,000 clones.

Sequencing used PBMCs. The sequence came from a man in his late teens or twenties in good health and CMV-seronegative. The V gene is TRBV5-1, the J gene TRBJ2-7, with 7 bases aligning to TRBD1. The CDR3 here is CASTKSDRAYEQYF. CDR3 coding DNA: TGCGCCAGCACCAAATCCGACAGGGCCTACGAGCAGTACTTC.